These 19 T cell receptor beta chains came from one sample sequenced in a study of OX40 agonist ivuxolimab in advanced cancers. TCRdb's table, derived via immunoSEQ multiplex PCR, lists solely in-frame clones and lacks some. The top ten hold 0.95% to 1.2% of the sample, which has 45,000 to 55,000 clones, less than 85% seen once. Sequenced here: CD4+ or CD8+ T cells sorted from blood, sampled in a trial of the OX40 agonist ivuxolimab. The receptors shown here come from an adult with an advanced solid tumor such as melanoma, head and neck, liver or kidney cancer.

V gene TRBV4-1 combines with J gene TRBJ1-3, with D tentatively TRBD1 (6 bases). Germline V gene lookup returns CDR1 MGHRA and CDR2 YSYEKL. The CDR3 runs 18 residues. Trimming left V 1 base short and J 4 bases short, with 20 bases between. CDR3 sequence: CASSQGPARGARGNTIYF. The CDR3, as DNA: TGCGCCAGCAGCCAAGGCCCGGCTCGGGGGGCGCGAGGAAACACCATATATTTT.

V and J are TRBV4-3 and TRBJ2-3; 9 nucleotides agree with TRBD2. Germline-derived CDR1 and CDR2 are LGHNA and YSLEER. Trimming took 0 bases from V and 3 from J; bases not matched to a gene: 7. This CDR3 has 17 amino acids. The CDR3 DNA sequence: TGCGCCAGCAGCCAAGATCTTGGGCTAGCGGGGACAGATACGCAGTATTTT. This encodes CASSQDLGLAGTDTQYF.

This chain links TRBV27 with TRBJ2-7, with 8 nucleotides matching TRBD1. This CDR3 comprises 15 residues. The germline gives CDR1 MNHEY, CDR2 SMNVEV (reference sequence). The junction had 7 bases not matched to a gene; V was cut back by 0 bases and J by 6 bases. CDR3 nucleotides: TGTGCCAGCAGTTTATCCATACAGGGGGTAGGCGAGCAGTACTTC. Protein product: CASSLSIQGVGEQYF.

CDR3 nucleotide sequence: TGTGCCAGCAGTGAAGCCGGGACAGTTGACTACGAGCAGTACTTC. Translating gives CASSEAGTVDYEQYF. The chain is built from TRBV6-1 and TRBJ2-7, with 7 bases matching TRBD1. In germline, CDR1 is MNHNS, CDR2 SASEGT. The V and J ends lost 0 bases and 3 bases, in that order; junction bases with no gene match: 5. This CDR3 comprises 15 residues.

This clone appeared a few times. J is TRBJ2-5 and V is TRBV4-1, with D tentatively TRBD2 (5 bases). Germline V gene sequence: CDR1 MGHRA, CDR2 YSYEKL. V was cut by 1 base and J by 4 bases, with 13 bases left in between. CDR3 length: 15 residues. The CDR3 region is CASSQAGSPAETQYF. CDR3 coding DNA: TGCGCCAGCAGCCAAGCGGGGTCTCCCGCAGAGACCCAGTACTTC.

The rearrangement links TRBV18 to TRBJ2-3; D unresolved. The V gene lost 5 bases and the J gene lost 2 bases, with 11 bases spanning the gap. Germline V CDR1 and CDR2: KGHSH, LQKENI. The CDR3 sequence is 14 residues long. DNA of the CDR3: TGTGCCAGCTCAAGTTTCGACGACACAGATACGCAGTATTTT. Translating gives CASSSFDDTDTQYF.

The rearrangement uses TRBV5-1 and TRBJ2-5; TRBD2 aligns across 10 bases. CDR3 length: 14 residues. Trimming removed 3 bases from V and 4 bases from J; junction bases left unmatched: 3. In germline, CDR1 is SGHRS, CDR2 YFSETQ. CDR3 nucleotides: TGCGCCAGCAGCTACCGACTAGCGGGAGAGACCCAGTACTTC. It encodes CASSYRLAGETQYF.

J is TRBJ2-2 and V is TRBV19, with a possible D match to TRBD1 (6 bases). Deletions cut 4 bases from V and 8 bases from J, with 17 bases between. Looked up from germline, CDR1 is LNHDA and CDR2 is SQIVND (reference sequence). This CDR3 has 15 residues. CDR3: CASSTGVQVVGELFF. The CDR3 DNA reads as TGTGCCAGTAGTACAGGGGTTCAAGTGGTGGGGGAGCTGTTTTTT.

V is TRBV5-1 and J is TRBJ1-1; 8 bases are a match to TRBD1. The germline gives CDR1 SGHRS, CDR2 YFSETQ. The V and J ends lost 0 bases and 0 bases, in that order; junction bases with no gene match: 13. The CDR3 runs 19 residues. DNA of the CDR3: TGCGCCAGCAGCTTGGCCCTCCCTGACAGGGGATATATGAACACTGAAGCTTTCTTT. Its translation: CASSLALPDRGYMNTEAFF.

The rearrangement links TRBV25-1 to TRBJ2-5; D possibly matches TRBD1 or TRBD2 (5 bases each). Between the trimmed V and J ends, which lost 6 bases and 3 bases, there was a span of 20 bases. The length of the CDR3 is 16 residues. Germline CDR1 and CDR2: MGHDK and SYGVNS. In DNA form, the CDR3 reads TGTGCCAGCAGCCCGACCGGGGTCGTGACAGAAGAGACCCAGTACTTC. Translating it yields CASSPTGVVTEETQYF.

The genes are TRBV5-1 and TRBJ1-2, with a possible D match to TRBD1 (6 bases). This CDR3 spans 13 amino acids. Trimming removed 0 bases from V and 3 bases from J, with 6 bases in between. The germline V gene encodes CDR1 SGHRS and CDR2 YFSETQ. The DNA for the CDR3 is TGCGCCAGCAGCTTGGAGGGGGACTATGGCTACACCTTC. Protein product: CASSLEGDYGYTF.

The V call is TRBV15, the J call TRBJ1-3, with D maybe TRBD1 (5 bases). V lost 0 bases, J lost 2 bases, and 20 bases lay in between. Germline V gene sequence: CDR1 LNHNV, CDR2 YYDKDF (reference sequence). The CDR3 covers 19 residues. The DNA of the CDR3 is TGTGCCACCAGCAGAGATAGGTGGGAGGGGACCCCAGCTGGAAACACCATATATTTT. Translated, it gives CATSRDRWEGTPAGNTIYF. The full variable domain, with the rest looked up from reference TRBV15 and TRBJ1-3, is DAMVIQNPRYQVTQFGKPVTLSCSQTLNHNVMYWYQQKSSQAPKLLFHYYDKDFNNEADTPDNFQSRRPNTSFCFLDIRSPGLGDTAMYLCATSRDRWEGTPAGNTIYFGEGSWLTVV.

This sequence joins TRBV7-3 and TRBJ2-1; D not resolved. The V end was cut by 8 bases, the J end by 0 bases, with 11 bases between. Germline lookup yields CDR1 SGHTA and CDR2 FQGTGA. CDR3 length: 14 residues. The CDR3 loop is CASGVDSSYNEQFF. CDR3 in DNA: TGTGCCAGCGGGGTAGATAGCTCCTACAATGAGCAGTTCTTC.

CDR3 in amino acids: CASSPGVAGGTDTQYF. In DNA, the CDR3 is TGTGCCAGCAGCCCGGGCGTGGCGGGGGGCACAGATACGCAGTATTTT. The genes are TRBV7-2 and TRBJ2-3; 7 nucleotides agree with TRBD2. This CDR3 comprises 16 residues. Per germline, CDR1 SGHTA and CDR2 FQGNSA. Trimming at V came to 5 bases and at J to 1 base, leaving 9 bases not matched to a gene.

This chain uses TRBV10-3 with TRBJ2-7; D may match TRBD1 or TRBD2 (6 bases each). The CDR3 has 14 amino acids. Trimming took off 0 bases at V and 5 bases at J, with 11 bases between the two ends. Per the germline V gene, CDR1 is ENHRY and CDR2 is SYGVKD. CDR3 coding DNA: TGTGCCATCAGTGAGTCGAGAAGGGGGGACGAGCAGTACTTC. The encoded protein is CAISESRRGDEQYF.

V usage is TRBV19 and J usage is TRBJ2-5, with 8 bases lining up with TRBD2. Germline values: CDR1 LNHDA, CDR2 SQIVND (reference sequence). This CDR3 comprises 16 residues. The trim removed 5 bases at V and 2 bases at J, leaving 10 bases unmatched. This CDR3 reads CASSPRGGGLQETQYF. The DNA for the CDR3 is TGTGCCAGTAGTCCCCGGGGGGGAGGGTTACAAGAGACCCAGTACTTC.

This sequence joins TRBV6-4 and TRBJ2-6, with D perhaps TRBD1 (6 bases). Trimming cost V 4 bases and J 0 bases, with 7 bases left between them. Germline V lookup: CDR1 MRHNA, CDR2 SNTAGT. The length of the CDR3 is 15 residues. The CDR3 loop is CASSARGSGANVLTF. The DNA for the CDR3 is TGTGCCAGCAGTGCCAGGGGCTCTGGGGCCAACGTCCTGACTTTC.

The chain combines TRBV5-6 with TRBJ2-5; D is ambiguous. The CDR3 is 14 amino acids. V lost 2 bases to trimming and J lost 9 bases, with 17 bases between them. CDR1 and CDR2 from the germline V gene are SGHDT and YYEEEE. DNA for the CDR3: TGTGCCAGCAGCTTAAGACAATTACTTGCGGCCCAGTACTTC. Its protein product is CASSLRQLLAAQYF.

The chain joins TRBV29-1 to TRBJ1-2; 7 bases fit TRBD1. This CDR3 contains 13 residues. Germline loops: CDR1 SQVTM, CDR2 ANQGSEA. With V trimmed by 5 bases and J by 3 bases, 6 bases remained unmatched. CDR3 protein: CSVQGQQYYGYTF. CDR3 in DNA: TGCAGCGTTCAGGGACAGCAGTACTATGGCTACACCTTC.